This TCR beta chain was obtained from a study of blood T cell repertoires in COVID-19. In the study overall: Material from acute and convalescent COVID-19 was sourced from the United States, Italy and Spain.

During active infection, Seattle patients enrolled and were then monitored through disease. Germline loops: CDR1 LNHDA, CDR2 SQIVND (reference sequence). V dropped 4 bases and J dropped 3 bases, with 10 bases sitting between them. The CDR3 covers 13 residues. The authors' processing: Reference gene primer amplification in the assay estimated nucleated cell counts. The assay was immunoSEQ multiplex PCR, and TCRdb's table has in-frame clones only and misses some. For V, J and clone size, that table is used; D and trimming come from the DNA. The table has 180,000 or so clones, over 80% seen once. Sequencing was performed on peripheral blood. The receptor's source is a woman in her forties with COVID-19, enrolled during active disease. The genes are TRBV19 and TRBJ2-7; no reliable D call. CDR3 amino acids: CASSTSPYYEQYF. The CDR3 DNA is TGTGCCAGTAGTACCTCCCCTTACTACGAGCAGTACTTC. The full variable domain, completed using reference TRBV19 and TRBJ2-7, is DGGITQSPKYLFRKEGQNVTLSCEQNLNHDAMYWYRQDPGQGLRLIYYSQIVNDFQKGDIAEGYSVSREKKESFPLTVTSAQKNPTAFYLCASSTSPYYEQYFGPGTRLTVT.